The 13 T cell receptor beta chains below were found in one sample sequenced in a study of shared clonotypes between healthy human individuals. The table came from immunoSEQ multiplex PCR; TCRdb's copy has only in-frame clones and leaves some out. The data contain about 1 million clones, approximately 68% of them singletons. The sample consisted of memory CD4+ T cells sorted from blood. Documented subset: CD45RA-negative fraction. The receptors come from a man in his late teens or twenties in good health.

The rearrangement uses TRBV7-2 and TRBJ2-4; D gene unclear. Germline-derived CDR1 and CDR2 are SGHTA and FQGNSA. The V end lost 3 bases, the J end lost 9 bases, and 6 bases lay between the germline ends. There are 11 residues in the CDR3. The CDR3 DNA reads TGTGCCAGCAGCTTTGGCTCCATTCAGTACTTC. Translated, it gives CASSFGSIQYF.

The CDR3 region is CASSMGTNQPQHF. CDR3 in DNA: TGTGCCAGCAGTATGGGGACTAATCAGCCCCAGCATTTT. This chain connects TRBV2 to TRBJ1-5; TRBD1 is a possible D gene (5 bases). Germline V gene lookup returns CDR1 SNHLY and CDR2 FYNNEI. Trimming stripped 5 bases from V and 4 bases from J, with 9 bases between. This CDR3 contains 13 residues.

This clone was observed a handful of times. V usage is TRBV5-5 and J usage is TRBJ1-4; D not certain. The CDR3 extends over 14 amino acids. Germline V gene sequence: CDR1 SGHKS, CDR2 YYEKEE (reference sequence). Trimming cost V 7 bases and J 2 bases, with 12 bases left between them. The CDR3 DNA reads as TGTGCCAGCGGTGTGGAGCCCACTAATGAAAAACTGTTTTTT. Residues: CASGVEPTNEKLFF.

This clone has only a few counts. The chain recombines TRBV29-1 with TRBJ1-1; no clear D gene. Trimming took 6 bases from V and 0 from J, leaving 2 bases between them. The CDR3 length is 10 residues. Germline V gives CDR1 SQVTM, CDR2 ANQGSEA. The CDR3 bases are TGCAGCGTGTTGAACACTGAAGCTTTCTTT. Translating it yields CSVLNTEAFF.

This clone was detected only once. This chain uses TRBV5-1 with TRBJ2-3, with D unresolved. V lost 4 bases to trimming and J lost 2 bases, with 11 bases between them. There are 14 residues in the CDR3. In germline, CDR1 is SGHRS, CDR2 YFSETQ. In DNA form, the CDR3 reads TGCGCCAGCAGCGGCGAGATACTCACAGATACGCAGTATTTT. Its translation: CASSGEILTDTQYF.

The rearrangement uses TRBV2 and TRBJ2-2; D is perhaps TRBD2 (5 bases). Germline V lookup: CDR1 SNHLY, CDR2 FYNNEI. Trimming pared 7 bases from V and 0 bases from J, leaving 12 bases between. The CDR3 totals 15 residues. The CDR3 coding sequence is TGTGCCAGCAAGGGAGCCAGAACGAACACCGGGGAGCTGTTTTTT. This translates into CASKGARTNTGELFF.

The chain links TRBV6-5 to TRBJ2-5; 7 bases agree with TRBD2. The CDR3 is 14 residues long. Germline trimming cut 0 bases from V and 9 bases from J; bases unmatched to any gene: 7. Germline loops: CDR1 MNHEY, CDR2 SVGAGI. CDR3 sequence reads: CASSYSGLAGAQYF. The CDR3 bases are TGTGCCAGCAGTTACTCCGGACTGGCGGGAGCCCAGTACTTC.

The V gene is TRBV5-1, the J gene TRBJ2-3; TRBD1 or TRBD2 may be the D gene (5 bases each). Trimming removed 1 base at V and 4 bases at J, with 7 bases between. Per germline, CDR1 SGHRS and CDR2 YFSETQ. This CDR3 has 13 residues. The CDR3 sequence: CASSLQGADTQYF. CDR3 in DNA: TGCGCCAGCAGCTTGCAGGGAGCAGATACGCAGTATTTT.

The chain couples TRBV15 to TRBJ2-6; maybe TRBD2 (6 bases). Germline CDR1 LNHNV, CDR2 YYDKDF (reference sequence). V was pared by 10 bases and J by 0 bases, with 10 bases between. The CDR3 is made up of 14 amino acids. CDR3 coding DNA: TGTGCCATACCGGGAGACTCTGGGGCCAACGTCCTGACTTTC. Protein: CAIPGDSGANVLTF.

The rearrangement uses TRBV15 and TRBJ1-2; 10 bases are shared with TRBD1. Germline assignment: CDR1 LNHNV and CDR2 YYDKDF (reference sequence). The V and J ends lost 1 base and 8 bases, in that order; junction bases with no gene match: 1. The CDR3 contains 13 residues. CDR3 sequence reads: CATSRGTGGGYTF. CDR3 coding DNA: TGTGCCACCAGCAGAGGGACAGGGGGAGGCTACACCTTC.

The chain couples TRBV19 to TRBJ1-2; D gene uncertain. V was cut by 1 base and J by 5 bases, with 14 bases left in between. This CDR3 spans 15 amino acids. In germline, CDR1 is LNHDA, CDR2 SQIVND (reference sequence). The CDR3 nucleotides read TGTGCCAGTAGTATAGGGGCCGGGCAATCTTATGGCTACACCTTC. Protein product: CASSIGAGQSYGYTF. Complete variable domain (other parts from reference TRBV19 and TRBJ1-2): DGGITQSPKYLFRKEGQNVTLSCEQNLNHDAMYWYRQDPGQGLRLIYYSQIVNDFQKGDIAEGYSVSREKKESFPLTVTSAQKNPTAFYLCASSIGAGQSYGYTFGSGTRLTVV.

The rearrangement uses TRBV6-5 and TRBJ1-4, with D tentatively TRBD1 (6 bases). The germline gives CDR1 MNHEY, CDR2 SVGAGI. This CDR3 region has 14 residues. The germline V and J ends were trimmed by 4 bases and 5 bases, with 11 bases remaining between them. This CDR3 is CASSSDSSNEKLFF. Written as DNA, the CDR3 is TGTGCCAGCAGTTCGGACAGTTCAAATGAAAAACTGTTTTTT.

The chain couples TRBV6-5 to TRBJ2-7; D possibly corresponds to TRBD2 (6 bases). Germline-derived CDR1 and CDR2 are MNHEY and SVGAGI. The CDR3 length is 14 residues. V dropped 6 bases and J dropped 0 bases, with 12 bases sitting between them. The CDR3 protein is CASSGGFGSYEQYF. The CDR3 region has the DNA TGTGCCAGCAGCGGGGGTTTTGGCTCCTACGAGCAGTACTTC.